This entry lists 27 T cell receptor beta chains sequenced from one sample in a study of cytomegalovirus exposure and HLA in healthy donors. Vbeta (60) and Jbeta (13) primers were used in the PCR. The table came from immunoSEQ multiplex PCR; TCRdb's copy has only in-frame clones and leaves some out. Among roughly 240,000 clones, 78% were seen once, and the ten largest hold 0.47%. Sequencing was carried out using PBMCs. The receptors were sampled from a boy aged 5 to 17 in good health and CMV-seronegative.

This clone was observed a single time. This chain joins TRBV6-1 and TRBJ2-5; no firm D call. Trimming took off 5 bases at V and 5 bases at J, with 18 bases between the two ends. Germline V gives CDR1 MNHNS, CDR2 SASEGT. The CDR3 consists of 15 residues. The CDR3 loop is CASSSRPSLGETQYF. The CDR3 DNA follows: TGTGCCAGCAGTTCTCGGCCTTCTCTCGGGGAGACCCAGTACTTC.

The chain couples TRBV5-1 to TRBJ2-5, with D perhaps matching TRBD1 (5 bases). Germline-derived CDR1 and CDR2 are SGHRS and YFSETQ. V dropped 1 base and J dropped 5 bases, with 15 bases sitting between them. This CDR3 comprises 15 residues. The CDR3 DNA sequence: TGCGCCAGCAGCTTGTTAGGGGCCAGGCAGGAGACCCAGTACTTC. The encoded protein is CASSLLGARQETQYF.

The chain carries TRBV5-1 and TRBJ1-1; no firm D call. V was trimmed by 4 bases and J by 4 bases, leaving 17 bases between them. Germline V CDR1 and CDR2: SGHRS, YFSETQ. The CDR3 totals 15 residues. This CDR3 reads CASSRSGKQGTEAFF. The CDR3 DNA is TGCGCCAGCAGCCGGAGCGGCAAACAAGGCACTGAAGCTTTCTTT.

CDR3 sequence: CASSIDGLRTVFSEAFF. Here the CDR3 DNA reads TGTGCCAGTAGTATAGATGGGTTGCGGACAGTGTTCTCTGAAGCTTTCTTT. This rearrangement joins TRBV19 to TRBJ1-1, with D perhaps matching TRBD1 (6 bases). CDR1 is LNHDA and CDR2 is SQIVND in the germline V gene (reference sequence). The CDR3 runs 17 residues. The V end was cut by 0 bases, the J end by 6 bases, with 20 bases between.

In this sample, this clone turned up once. The rearrangement links TRBV2 to TRBJ1-2, with 9 nucleotides matching TRBD1. V lost 5 bases and J lost 4; bases outside the gene matches: 2. CDR1 is SNHLY and CDR2 is FYNNEI in the germline V gene. The CDR3 has 13 amino acids. The CDR3 here is CASSRTGAYGYTF. The CDR3 DNA reads TGTGCCAGCAGTAGGACAGGGGCCTATGGCTACACCTTC.

This clone was detected a few times. The chain has TRBV2 and TRBJ1-1; tentative D call: TRBD1 (5 bases). V lost 7 bases, J lost 2 bases, and 11 bases lay in between. There are 13 residues in the CDR3. Germline lookup yields CDR1 SNHLY and CDR2 FYNNEI. In DNA, the CDR3 is TGTGCCAGCAAGCGGGGGTTCAACACTGAAGCTTTCTTT. Translation gives CASKRGFNTEAFF.

This clone appeared a few times. The V gene is TRBV2, the J gene TRBJ1-1, with unresolved D. The CDR3 extends over 15 amino acids. Deletions cut 2 bases from V and 0 bases from J, with 10 bases between. Per germline, CDR1 SNHLY and CDR2 FYNNEI. Here the CDR3 DNA reads TGTGCCAGCAGTGAACTACAGAACATGAACACTGAAGCTTTCTTT. This codes for CASSELQNMNTEAFF. Filled out from reference TRBV2 and TRBJ1-1, the complete variable domain reads EPEVTQTPSHQVTQMGQEVILRCVPISNHLYFYWYRQILGQKVEFLVSFYNNEISEKSEIFDDQFSVERPDGSNFTLKIRSTKLEDSAMYFCASSELQNMNTEAFFGQGTRLTVV.

V usage is TRBV11-3 and J usage is TRBJ2-5, with D possibly being TRBD2 (6 bases). Germline lookup yields CDR1 SGHNT and CDR2 YENEEA. Trimming removed 5 bases from V and 3 bases from J, with 13 bases in between. This CDR3 spans 14 amino acids. The CDR3 bases are TGTGCCAGCAGCGTAAGGGACTCTAAAGAGACCCAGTACTTC. As protein: CASSVRDSKETQYF. The variable domain in full, with the rest retrieved from reference TRBV11-3 and TRBJ2-5, is EAGVVQSPRYKIIEKKQPVAFWCNPISGHNTLYWYLQNLGQGPELLIRYENEEAVDDSQLPKDRFSAERLKGVDSTLKIQPAELGDSAVYLCASSVRDSKETQYFGPGTRLLVL.

This clone was recorded a few times. J is TRBJ1-1 and V is TRBV9; possible D gene TRBD1, 5 bases. There are 15 residues in the CDR3. V lost 4 bases and J lost 0, with 13 bases in between. Per the germline V gene, CDR1 is SGDLS and CDR2 is YYNGEE. CDR3 amino acids: CASSPQGGMNTEAFF. The CDR3, as DNA: TGTGCCAGCAGCCCTCAGGGAGGGATGAACACTGAAGCTTTCTTT.

The chain employs TRBV29-1 and TRBJ1-2, with TRBD1 as a possible D gene (5 bases). Trimming stripped 7 bases from V and 2 bases from J, with 11 bases between. This CDR3 comprises 12 residues. Germline values: CDR1 SQVTM, CDR2 ANQGSEA. The CDR3 spells CSARGENYGYTF. The DNA of the CDR3 is TGCAGCGCCCGGGGGGAGAACTATGGCTACACCTTC.

V usage is TRBV11-3 and J usage is TRBJ2-3, with 11 bases identical to TRBD1. The CDR3 runs to 16 residues. V was clipped by 2 bases and J by 10 bases; unmatched bases: 11. Looked up from germline, CDR1 is SGHNT and CDR2 is YENEEA. CDR3 DNA: TGTGCCAGCAGCTTAAGTGGGACAGGGGGTCGGGGGTCGCAGTATTTT. Residues: CASSLSGTGGRGSQYF.

The chain employs TRBV7-2 and TRBJ2-7; 7 bases are shared with TRBD2. This CDR3 is 14 amino acids long. The V gene end was trimmed by 3 bases and the J gene end by 7 bases; junction bases not matched to a gene: 9. Germline lookup yields CDR1 SGHTA and CDR2 FQGNSA. The CDR3, as DNA: TGTGCCAGCAGCTTGGGCGGGAGTATGAGGGAGCAGTACTTC. As protein: CASSLGGSMREQYF.

V is TRBV30 and J is TRBJ2-7; the D gene is possibly TRBD2 (6 bases). The germline V gene encodes CDR1 GTSNPN and CDR2 SVGIG (reference sequence). Trimming left V 4 bases short and J 2 bases short, with 12 bases between. This CDR3 has 13 residues. This chain's CDR3 is CAWKAGTPYEQYF. CDR3 DNA sequence: TGTGCCTGGAAGGCTGGGACTCCCTACGAGCAGTACTTC.

The table lists this clone with a few counts. V and J are TRBV27 and TRBJ1-4; TRBD1 aligns across 10 bases. V gave up 6 bases and J gave up 10 bases; unmatched junction bases: 2. CDR3 length: 12 amino acids. CDR1 and CDR2 (germline): MNHEY, SMNVEV (reference sequence). CDR3 nucleotides: TGTGCCAGCAGGGGGACAGGGGTAAAACTGTTTTTT. Protein: CASRGTGVKLFF.

The genes are TRBV7-9 and TRBJ2-7; TRBD2 matches 8 bases. Trimming at V came to 3 bases and at J to 3 bases, leaving 19 bases not matched to a gene. This CDR3 is built from 19 residues. The germline CDR1 and CDR2 sequences are SEHNR and FQNEAQ (reference sequence). CDR3 coding DNA: TGTGCCAGCAGCTTGGACCGCGGACTAGCCAAATCAAGGTTCTACGAGCAGTACTTC. Translating gives CASSLDRGLAKSRFYEQYF.

This clone was seen once. The chain links TRBV5-1 to TRBJ1-3; D may be TRBD1 (5 bases). V was shortened by 0 bases and J by 4 bases, with 11 bases between the two germline ends. CDR1 is SGHRS, CDR2 YFSETQ, per germline. CDR3 length: 15 amino acids. This chain's CDR3 is CASSLVGTRGNTIYF. CDR3 bases: TGCGCCAGCAGCTTGGTTGGGACTCGCGGAAACACCATATATTTT.

The gene calls are TRBV21-1 and TRBJ1-6. TRBV21-1 is a pseudogene locus. The CDR3 runs to 10 residues. The CDR3 nucleotides read TGTGCCAGTCGTAATTCACCCCTCCACTTT. It codes for CASRNSPLHF.

This clone was counted only a few times. The chain has TRBV5-6 and TRBJ1-3; 8 bases agree with TRBD1. There are 17 residues in the CDR3. The germline V gene encodes CDR1 SGHDT and CDR2 YYEEEE. With V trimmed by 0 bases and J by 1 base, 6 bases remained unmatched. The CDR3 region has the DNA TGTGCCAGCAGCTTGGCGGGGACAGGTAAATCTGGAAACACCATATATTTT. Protein: CASSLAGTGKSGNTIYF.

The chain joins TRBV6-5 to TRBJ2-1; D may be TRBD1 (5 bases). V was trimmed by 2 bases and J by 4 bases, leaving 9 bases between them. The CDR3 length is 14 residues. The germline V gene encodes CDR1 MNHEY and CDR2 SVGAGI. The CDR3 loop reads CASSYQTAYNEQFF. In DNA, the CDR3 is TGTGCCAGCAGTTACCAGACAGCTTACAATGAGCAGTTCTTC.

J is TRBJ2-3 and V is TRBV29-1; 12 bases align to TRBD2. CDR3 length: 14 residues. The V gene end was trimmed by 6 bases and the J gene end by 2 bases; junction bases not matched to a gene: 3. Per germline, CDR1 SQVTM and CDR2 ANQGSEA. The CDR3 region is CSVGTSGPTDTQYF. The CDR3 DNA reads as TGCAGCGTCGGGACTAGCGGGCCCACAGATACGCAGTATTTT.

This sequence joins TRBV11-3 and TRBJ1-3; no definite D call. This CDR3 contains 13 residues. V dropped 5 bases and J dropped 7 bases, with 12 bases sitting between them. The germline CDR1 and CDR2 sequences are SGHNT and YENEEA. CDR3 protein: CASSTPPFNTIYF. The CDR3 DNA reads TGTGCCAGCAGCACTCCCCCTTTCAACACCATATATTTT.

Points on this clone: The sample holds other DNA sequences that translate to the same CDR3. This sequence joins TRBV5-4 and TRBJ2-1; the D gene is possibly TRBD2 (6 bases). The CDR3 runs to 15 residues. The germline V gene has CDR1 SGHNT and CDR2 YYREEE (reference sequence). The ends were cut back, 0 bases at V and 3 bases at J, with 10 bases in the middle. As DNA, the CDR3 is TGTGCCAGCAGCTTGGATCCCGGGAGCTACAATGAGCAGTTCTTC. Its protein product is CASSLDPGSYNEQFF.

The chain is built from TRBV19 and TRBJ2-7; D may be TRBD2 (5 bases). Germline V gene sequence: CDR1 LNHDA, CDR2 SQIVND (reference sequence). This CDR3 region has 13 residues. Trimming cost V 8 bases and J 2 bases, with 13 bases left between them. The CDR3 nucleotides read TGTGCCAGTTCCGGCGGGCTTACCTACGAGCAGTACTTC. The encoded protein is CASSGGLTYEQYF.

V is TRBV12-5 and J is TRBJ2-1; D is possibly TRBD2 (5 bases). The germline CDR1 and CDR2 sequences are LGHNT and FRNRAP. Deletions cut 9 bases from V and 0 bases from J, with 15 bases between. CDR3 length equals 15 residues. The DNA of the CDR3 is TGTGCTAGCGGCAAAAGCGGCGGCTCCTACAATGAGCAGTTCTTC. This gives the protein CASGKSGGSYNEQFF.

The chain joins TRBV6-4 to TRBJ2-1; 12 nucleotides line up with TRBD2. This CDR3 has 16 amino acids. Unmatched junction bases numbered 6, after V lost 6 bases and J lost 3 bases. In germline, CDR1 is MRHNA, CDR2 SNTAGT. Written as DNA, the CDR3 is TGTGCCAGCAGCAAACTAGCGGGGGGCCTCTACAATGAGCAGTTCTTC. This translates into CASSKLAGGLYNEQFF.

The chain is built from TRBV11-2 and TRBJ2-5; 8 nucleotides agree with TRBD2. This CDR3 spans 14 amino acids. J gave up 5 bases and V 5 bases, and 7 bases lay outside the gene matches. CDR1 and CDR2 (germline): SGHAT, FQNNGV. CDR3 sequence: CASSPGLAMETQYF. CDR3 bases: TGTGCCAGCAGCCCCGGACTAGCAATGGAGACCCAGTACTTC.

The chain couples TRBV18 to TRBJ2-7; possibly TRBD1 for D (6 bases). The CDR3 sequence is 13 residues long. Germline V gives CDR1 KGHSH, CDR2 LQKENI. Trimming shortened V by 6 bases and J by 4 bases, and 13 bases separated the two germline ends. CDR3 protein: CASSSNRVYEQYF. In DNA form, the CDR3 reads TGTGCCAGCTCCTCGAACAGGGTTTACGAGCAGTACTTC.